This TCR beta chain was observed in a study of T cells in tumors after PD-1 blockade. Study outcomes and limitations: Some novel exhausted tumor clones appeared in pre-treatment blood, suggesting peripheral recruitment.

V was cut by 7 bases and J by 2 bases, with 12 bases left in between. The V gene's germline CDR1 is MNHEY and CDR2 SVGAGI. CDR3 length: 15 residues. This clone qualifies as medium-sized. Its antigen remains unknown. The method was immunoSEQ multiplex PCR; TCRdb's version includes in-frame clones alone and lacks a portion of them. The sample has 4,000 to 5,000 clones, 63% seen once. Before and after PD-1 blockade, biopsies were collected from the same primary tumor site. The input for sequencing was tumor tissue, taken after anti-PD-1 treatment. The chain has TRBV6-5 and TRBJ1-6; no definite D call. This sequence originates from a human donor with basal cell carcinoma. The DNA of the CDR3 is TGTGCCAGCATGCACTTTGGGACCTATAATTCACCCCTCCACTTT. Protein: CASMHFGTYNSPLHF.